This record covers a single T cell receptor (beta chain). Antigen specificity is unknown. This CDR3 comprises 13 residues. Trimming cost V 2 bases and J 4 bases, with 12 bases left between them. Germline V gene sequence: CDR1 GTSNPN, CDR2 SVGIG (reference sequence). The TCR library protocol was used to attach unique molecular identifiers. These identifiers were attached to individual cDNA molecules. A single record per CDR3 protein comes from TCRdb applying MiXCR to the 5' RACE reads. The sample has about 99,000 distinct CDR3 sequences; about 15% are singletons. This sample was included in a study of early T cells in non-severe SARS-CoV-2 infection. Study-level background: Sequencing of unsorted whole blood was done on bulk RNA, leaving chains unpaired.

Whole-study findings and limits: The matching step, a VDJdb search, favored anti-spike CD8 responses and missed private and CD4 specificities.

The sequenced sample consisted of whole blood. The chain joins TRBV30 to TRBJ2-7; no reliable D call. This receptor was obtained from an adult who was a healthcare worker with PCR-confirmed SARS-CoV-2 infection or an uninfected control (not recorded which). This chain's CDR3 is CAWSQWQRYEQYF. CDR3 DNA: TGTGCCTGGAGTCAGTGGCAAAGATACGAGCAGTACTTC.